The rows below give T cell receptor beta chains drawn from one sample of a study of identical twins. TCRdb reprocessed the 5' RACE reads with MiXCR, giving one entry per CDR3 protein. The sample includes hundreds of thousands of distinct CDR3 sequences, 8.5% to 9.5% seen only once; the top ten take 0.98%. The same data also contributed to another study, on yellow fever vaccine responses in identical twins.

Material for sequencing was PBMCs. Every receptor here comes from a woman under 30 in good health. Each CDR3 is given with its conserved first and last residue. D genes are given only for firm matches. Only part of the rows carry a size: once, few, many, or a class if the clone is expanded.

j_call: TRBJ2-1; d_call: -; v_call: TRBV27; clone_size: -; cdr3_nt: TGTGCCACCTCTTGGGGGAGGGGGAGCAATGAGCAGTTCTTC; cdr3_aa: CATSWGRGSNEQFF
j_call: TRBJ2-5; d_call: -; v_call: TRBV7-9; clone_size: -; cdr3_nt: TGTGCCAGCAGCTTAGCGATCGGGCAGAAAGAAGAGACCCAGTACTTC; cdr3_aa: CASSLAIGQKEETQYF
j_call: TRBJ2-3; d_call: TRBD1; v_call: TRBV7-9; clone_size: many; cdr3_nt: TGTGCCAGCAGCTTAGCTACAGGGGCGAAGACAGATACGCAGTATTTT; cdr3_aa: CASSLATGAKTDTQYF
j_call: TRBJ2-7; d_call: -; v_call: TRBV6-5; clone_size: -; cdr3_nt: TGTGCCAGCAGTTACTCTTTCAGGGGGGGGGACGAGCAGTACTTC; cdr3_aa: CASSYSFRGGDEQYF
j_call: TRBJ2-2; d_call: TRBD1; v_call: TRBV14; clone_size: -; cdr3_nt: TGTGCCAGCAGCCAGACAGGGTACTTAGGTACCGGGGAGCTGTTTTTT; cdr3_aa: CASSQTGYLGTGELFF
j_call: TRBJ1-1; d_call: -; v_call: TRBV18; clone_size: -; cdr3_nt: TGTGCCAGCTCACCGAACGGTAACACTGAAGCTTTCTTT; cdr3_aa: CASSPNGNTEAFF
j_call: TRBJ2-1; d_call: -; v_call: TRBV13; clone_size: few; cdr3_nt: TGTGCCAGCAGCTCCGACGTGGGGAGCTCCTACAATGAGCAGTTCTTC; cdr3_aa: CASSSDVGSSYNEQFF
j_call: TRBJ1-5; d_call: -; v_call: TRBV9; clone_size: few; cdr3_nt: TGTGCCAGCAGCGTAGGTAAAGGGGACAATCAGCCCCAGCATTTT; cdr3_aa: CASSVGKGDNQPQHF
j_call: TRBJ2-6; d_call: TRBD1; v_call: TRBV7-9; clone_size: -; cdr3_nt: TGTGCCACTACCGGGACAGGATTTTCTGGGGCCAACGTCCTGACTTTC; cdr3_aa: CATTGTGFSGANVLTF
j_call: TRBJ1-2; d_call: TRBD1; v_call: TRBV29-1; clone_size: few; cdr3_nt: TGCAGCGTTGAACTAGGGGGCGATGGCTACACCTTC; cdr3_aa: CSVELGGDGYTF
j_call: TRBJ2-1; d_call: -; v_call: TRBV28; clone_size: -; cdr3_nt: TGTGCCAGCAACCAACACGGTTCCTACAATGAGCAGTTCTTC; cdr3_aa: CASNQHGSYNEQFF